The 7 T cell receptor beta chains reported below all come from one sample, sequenced in a study of T cell repertoires in cytomegalovirus infection (dated by TCRdb to about 2019). TCRdb records Illumina HiSeq 1500 as the sequencer. TCRdb reworked the public reads: Q25 trimming with fastp, MiXCR clone assembly, productive beta chains retained. Identical CDR3 protein sequences are pooled into one entry, listed with their most common genes and DNA. Recorded for this sample are about 310,000 distinct CDR3 sequences; 15% to 20% of them occurred a single time. The top ten clones comprise approximately 12% of the sample. Sequencing used PBMCs. All receptors come from a human donor in good health (CMV status not recorded). Some clones in this sample may be carry-over from other donors' samples.

The chain links TRBV3-1 to TRBJ1-2, with 7 bases aligning to TRBD1. CDR1 and CDR2 from the germline V gene are LGHDT and YNNKEL (reference sequence). The junction had 3 bases not matched to a gene; V was cut back by 0 bases and J by 8 bases. CDR3 size: 13 residues. CDR3 sequence: CASSQEGGYGYTF. In DNA form, the CDR3 reads TGTGCCAGCAGCCAAGAAGGGGGCTACGGCTACACCTTC.

This chain connects TRBV28 to TRBJ2-7; TRBD1 matches 10 bases. The CDR3 is 15 residues long. Trimming took 5 bases from V and 2 from J; bases not matched to a gene: 6. CDR1 is MDHEN, CDR2 SYDVKM, per germline. CDR3 protein: CASSQTGTGAYEQYF. As DNA, the CDR3 is TGTGCCAGCAGTCAAACCGGGACAGGGGCCTACGAGCAGTACTTC.

This clonotype was found many times. CDR3 DNA sequence: TGTGCCAGCAGCACGACAGGGGGTCGTCAGCCCCAGCATTTT. Its translation: CASSTTGGRQPQHF. The chain carries TRBV12-3 or TRBV12-4 and TRBJ1-5; the match to TRBD1 covers 9 bases. This CDR3 is 14 amino acids long. The V gene end was trimmed by 6 bases and the J gene end by 6 bases; junction bases not matched to a gene: 6.

This clonotype was recorded a few times. The gene calls are TRBV27 and TRBJ2-1; 7 positions agree with TRBD1. The germline CDR1 and CDR2 sequences are MNHEY and SMNVEV (reference sequence). The CDR3 runs to 14 residues. J was trimmed by 3 bases and V by 8 bases; bases with no gene match: 7. The CDR3 here is CASRQGNDYNEQFF. The CDR3 DNA reads TGTGCCAGCCGACAGGGCAATGACTACAATGAGCAGTTCTTC.

This clonotype was seen a handful of times. V is TRBV6-6 and J is TRBJ2-2; 9 nucleotides line up with TRBD1. This CDR3 is 15 amino acids long. Germline V gene sequence: CDR1 MNHNY, CDR2 SVGAGI (reference sequence). Trimming cost V 6 bases and J 5 bases; bases outside gene matches: 7. CDR3 sequence (DNA): TGTGCCAGCAGCGCGGGACAGGGAACAACCGGGGAGCTGTTTTTT. Its translation: CASSAGQGTTGELFF.

This clonotype was counted at least ten times. The genes are TRBV27 and TRBJ2-5, with a weak D call TRBD2 (5 bases). The CDR3 contains 15 residues. V lost 0 bases and J lost 0, with 8 bases in between. Per germline, CDR1 MNHEY and CDR2 SMNVEV (reference sequence). The CDR3 here is CASSLSRTYQETQYF. CDR3 sequence (DNA): TGTGCCAGCAGTTTATCGCGGACTTACCAAGAGACCCAGTACTTC.

The chain is built from TRBV19 and TRBJ2-1; perhaps TRBD1 as D (5 bases). The V end lost 7 bases, the J end lost 4 bases, and 14 bases lay between the germline ends. CDR1 LNHDA and CDR2 SQIVND come from the germline V gene (reference sequence). The CDR3 has 14 residues. The CDR3 loop reads CASNQGAEYNEQFF. As DNA, the CDR3 is TGTGCCAGTAATCAGGGCGCGGAATACAATGAGCAGTTCTTC. The whole variable domain, filled in from reference TRBV19 and TRBJ2-1, reads DGGITQSPKYLFRKEGQNVTLSCEQNLNHDAMYWYRQDPGQGLRLIYYSQIVNDFQKGDIAEGYSVSREKKESFPLTVTSAQKNPTAFYLCASNQGAEYNEQFFGPGTRLTVL.